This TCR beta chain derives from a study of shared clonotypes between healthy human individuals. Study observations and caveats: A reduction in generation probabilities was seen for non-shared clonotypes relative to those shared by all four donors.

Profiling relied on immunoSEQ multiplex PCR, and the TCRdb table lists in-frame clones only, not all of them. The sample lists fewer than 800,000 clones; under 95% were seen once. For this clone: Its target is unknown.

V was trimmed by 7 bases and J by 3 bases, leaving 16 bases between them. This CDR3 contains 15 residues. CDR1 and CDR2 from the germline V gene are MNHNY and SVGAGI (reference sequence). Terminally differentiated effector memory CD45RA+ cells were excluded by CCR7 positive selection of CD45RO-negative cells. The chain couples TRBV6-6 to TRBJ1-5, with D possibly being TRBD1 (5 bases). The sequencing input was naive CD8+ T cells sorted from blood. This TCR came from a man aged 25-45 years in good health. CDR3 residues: CASKVGQYDNQPQHF. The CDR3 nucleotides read TGTGCCAGCAAAGTGGGGCAGTATGACAATCAGCCCCAGCATTTT.